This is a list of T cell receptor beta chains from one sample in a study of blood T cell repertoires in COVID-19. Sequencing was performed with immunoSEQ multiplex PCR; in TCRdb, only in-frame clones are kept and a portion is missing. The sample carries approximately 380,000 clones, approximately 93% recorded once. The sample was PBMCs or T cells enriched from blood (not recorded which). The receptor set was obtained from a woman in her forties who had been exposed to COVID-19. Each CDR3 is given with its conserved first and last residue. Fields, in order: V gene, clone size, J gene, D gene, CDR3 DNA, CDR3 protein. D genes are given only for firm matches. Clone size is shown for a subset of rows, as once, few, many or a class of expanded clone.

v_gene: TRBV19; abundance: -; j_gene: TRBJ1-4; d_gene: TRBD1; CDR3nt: TGTGCCAGTAGTCCCGGGACAGGCCGTTTTAATGAAAAACTGTTTTTT; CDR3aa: CASSPGTGRFNEKLFF
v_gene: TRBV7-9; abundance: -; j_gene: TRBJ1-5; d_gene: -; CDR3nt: TGTGCCAGCAGCTCCCTCCTTAGCAATCAGCCCCAGCATTTT; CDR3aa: CASSSLLSNQPQHF
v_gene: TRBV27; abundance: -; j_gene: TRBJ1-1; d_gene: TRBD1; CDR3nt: TGTGCCAGCAGTAGGGGACAGGGGGGGCCTCAGGCTTTCTTT; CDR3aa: CASSRGQGGPQAFF
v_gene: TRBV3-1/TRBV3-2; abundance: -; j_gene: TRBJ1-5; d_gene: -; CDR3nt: TGTGCCAGCAGCCAGGCTCCAGGGCGGCCCCAGCATTTT; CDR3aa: CASSQAPGRPQHF
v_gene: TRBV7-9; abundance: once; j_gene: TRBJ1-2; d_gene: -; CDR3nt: TGTGCCAGCAGCGGAAGTCTGGGCCACTATGGCTACACCTTC; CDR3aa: CASSGSLGHYGYTF
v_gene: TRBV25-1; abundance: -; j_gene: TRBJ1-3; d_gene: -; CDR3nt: TGTGCCAGCAGGAACCCGAGTGACACCATATATTTT; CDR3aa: CASRNPSDTIYF
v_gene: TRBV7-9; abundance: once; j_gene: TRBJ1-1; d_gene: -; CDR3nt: TGTGCCAGCAGCTTAAAGAGTAACACTGAAGCTTTCTTT; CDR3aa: CASSLKSNTEAFF
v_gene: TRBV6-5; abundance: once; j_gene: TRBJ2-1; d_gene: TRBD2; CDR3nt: TGTGCCAGCAGTATACTAGCGGGAGGCAATGAGCAGTTCTTC; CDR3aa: CASSILAGGNEQFF
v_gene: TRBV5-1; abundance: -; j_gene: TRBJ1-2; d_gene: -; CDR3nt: TGCGCCAGCAGCTTGGGCGCCCTGGGGGGATATGGCTACACCTTC; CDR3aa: CASSLGALGGYGYTF
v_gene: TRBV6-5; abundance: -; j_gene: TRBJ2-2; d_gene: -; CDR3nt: TGTGCCAGCAGTTACTCGAAACTACCGCCAACCGGGGAGCTGTTTTTT; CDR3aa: CASSYSKLPPTGELFF
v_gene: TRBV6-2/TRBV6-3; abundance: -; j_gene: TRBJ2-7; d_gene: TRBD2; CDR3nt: TGTGCCAGCAGCCCACTAGCGGGAGGCCCTTTCGAGCAGTACTTC; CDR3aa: CASSPLAGGPFEQYF